Following are 3 T cell receptor beta chains from one sample sequenced in a study of siplizumab effects on memory and regulatory T cells. Profiled with immunoSEQ multiplex PCR; TCRdb holds only in-frame clones, not every one. In the table there are over 85,000 clones, approximately 95% of which are singletons. Sample: non-Treg CD4+ T cells sorted from blood. These receptors all come from a human donor in good health.

CDR3 sequence reads: CASSLNRETEAFF. CDR3 nucleotides: TGTGCCAGCAGCTTAAATAGGGAGACTGAAGCTTTCTTT. V usage is TRBV11-3 and J usage is TRBJ1-1; D remains unclear. Trimming shortened V by 2 bases and J by 5 bases, and 9 bases separated the two germline ends. The germline V gene has CDR1 SGHNT and CDR2 YENEEA. The length of the CDR3 is 13 residues.

The chain couples TRBV30 to TRBJ1-5, with D tentatively TRBD1 (5 bases). CDR3 length equals 14 residues. V lost 0 bases and J 3 bases, leaving 9 bases between the germline ends. CDR1 GTSNPN and CDR2 SVGIG come from the germline V gene (reference sequence). The CDR3 sequence: CAWSVPRDNQPQHF. The DNA for the CDR3 is TGTGCCTGGAGTGTACCCAGGGACAATCAGCCCCAGCATTTT.

The chain couples TRBV5-1 to TRBJ2-5; 13 bases agree with TRBD2. V lost 3 bases, J lost 4 bases, and 6 bases stayed unmatched. The length of the CDR3 is 16 residues. Germline CDR1 is SGHRS and CDR2 is YFSETQ. The CDR3 region has the DNA TGCGCCAGCAGCTCGAGGACTAGCGGGAGTGGAGAGACCCAGTACTTC. Protein: CASSSRTSGSGETQYF.